This T cell receptor (beta chain) was sequenced during a study of shared clonotypes between healthy human individuals. The CDR3 runs to 16 residues. Germline lookup yields CDR1 MGHRA and CDR2 YSYEKL. V lost 2 bases and J lost 2, with 14 bases in between. TCRdb's table, derived via immunoSEQ multiplex PCR, lists solely in-frame clones and lacks some. In the table there are some 680,000 clones, 55% to 85% of which are singletons. This TCR derives from a woman in her twenties or thirties in good health. Sequenced material: memory CD4+ T cells sorted from blood. Noted subset: CD45RA-negative fraction. J is TRBJ2-3 and V is TRBV4-1, with no clear D. The CDR3 region is CASSQSPAEPTDTQYF. The CDR3 coding sequence is TGCGCCAGCAGCCAAAGTCCAGCAGAGCCCACAGATACGCAGTATTTT.